Included here is one T cell receptor beta chain sequence, with context. Its antigen is not identified. Total RNA, at roughly 3.5 ug, went into every TCR library. For every sample, eight separate reactions were used to make cDNA. TCRdb re-called the 5' RACE reads; one entry per CDR3 protein, DNA not given. The data show some 450,000 distinct CDR3 sequences, and the top ten clones hold 2.4%. These data come from a study of monozygotic twins with inflammatory bowel disease. Study-wide findings and caveats: In the analysis, different T cell subtypes could not be told apart.

Germline V CDR1 and CDR2: SGHTA, FQGNSA. CDR3 length: 15 residues. Unfractionated whole blood yielded total RNA, and T cells were not sorted. The sequencing input was blood. The TCR comes from a human donor with ulcerative colitis or Crohn's disease, or a healthy co-twin of an affected twin (not recorded which). This chain links TRBV7-2 with TRBJ2-1; lacking DNA, the TRBD1 call made by TCRdb goes unchecked. This CDR3 is CASRQSGGIYNEQFF.